Included here is one TCR beta chain sequence, with context. Random hexamers served to reverse transcribe about 0.5 to 1 ug RNA. TCRdb redid the calling of the immunoSEQ multiplex PCR reads with MiXCR, one entry per CDR3 protein. The sample has more than 95,000 distinct CDR3 sequences; around 94% are singletons. The record originates from a study of CD8 T cells in Susac syndrome. Germline values: CDR1 MGHRA, CDR2 YSYEKL. The V gene end was trimmed by 2 bases and the J gene end by 8 bases; junction bases not matched to a gene: 14. The CDR3 is made up of 16 amino acids. The TCR was taken from a human donor with Susac syndrome. Sample: CD8+ T cells from PBMCs. This chain joins TRBV4-1 and TRBJ1-2; TRBD1 agrees at 7 bases. The CDR3 DNA sequence: TGCGCCAGCAGCCAACGGAGGACAGGTCTGATATTCGGCTACACCTTC. This gives the protein CASSQRRTGLIFGYTF.